This TCR beta chain was sequenced for a study of Ad26.COV2.S vaccination and SARS-CoV-2 variants. Overall study context: The donor participated in the COV1001 trial, in its Ad26.COV2.S arm. Study-level points and caveats: Substantial breadth was reported for post-vaccination spike-specific CD8+ and CD4+ T cells. Vaccine recipients showed a spike-specific TCR breadth that was higher than in placebo recipients.

Produced via immunoSEQ multiplex PCR; TCRdb's table is partial and in-frame only. The table has 440,000 or so clones, roughly nine tenths seen once; the top ten hold around 1.8%. Regarding this clone: Its antigen remains unknown.

Trimming cost V 4 bases and J 4 bases; bases outside gene matches: 16. The germline CDR1 and CDR2 sequences are SGHVS and FNYEAQ. The CDR3 covers 18 residues. Treatment given: over 15 received Ad26.COV2.S at low or high dose, single or two shots; several received placebo; per-sample allocation not given. The investigators took samples on day 63 after the first vaccine or placebo injection. Within Boston, the person who donated was an adult of 18-55 years. The chain recombines TRBV7-6 with TRBJ2-3, with 8 positions matching TRBD2. This sample comprised peripheral blood, obtained in a trial of Ad26.COV2.S vaccine versus placebo. This TCR was sampled from a person aged 18-65 years who received the Ad26.COV2.S COVID-19 vaccine or a placebo. DNA of the CDR3: TGTGCCAGCAGCTCCAGGGGTGGGATAGCGGGGACGGCAGATACGCAGTATTTT. Translation gives CASSSRGGIAGTADTQYF.